The clone carrying this TCR beta chain was seen a single time. Its specificity is unknown. V lost 8 bases, J lost 7 bases, and 7 bases stayed unmatched. The CDR3 length is 13 residues. Germline values: CDR1 MGHDK, CDR2 SYGVNS. These data are taken from a study of cytotoxic CD8 clonotypes in ibrutinib-treated CLL. Study-level points and caveats: Shared public clonotypes were rare, and on treatment they either got smaller or stayed the same.

Generated by immunoSEQ multiplex PCR, the TCRdb table keeps only in-frame clones and is missing some. The sample consists of tens of thousands of clones, approximately 54% of them appearing once. The V and J genes are TRBV25-1 and TRBJ2-5; TRBD2 matches 10 bases. This receptor was obtained from a human donor with chronic lymphocytic leukemia. This material consisted of PBMCs, taken after 12 months of ibrutinib treatment. The CDR3, as DNA: TGTGCCAGCTCCCCCAGCGGGAGGGCGACCCAGTACTTC. Translation: CASSPSGRATQYF.